The 5 T cell receptor beta chains below all came from one sample that was sequenced in a study of blood T cell repertoires in COVID-19. Assay used: immunoSEQ multiplex PCR; TCRdb lists only in-frame clones, some missing. The repertoire includes about 400,000 clones, around 88% of them detected once, and about 4.3% sits in the top ten. The sample comprised peripheral blood. These receptors were obtained from a woman aged 25-40 years with acute or convalescent COVID-19.

The gene calls are TRBV12-3 or TRBV12-4 and TRBJ2-1; D is unclear. The V and J ends lost 5 bases and 6 bases respectively, with 2 bases between them. The CDR3 sequence is 10 residues long. CDR3 protein: CASSLNEQFF. CDR3 sequence (DNA): TGTGCCAGCAGTCTCAATGAGCAGTTCTTC.

The rearrangement uses TRBV5-6 and TRBJ1-6, with D possibly TRBD1 on 5 matching bases. The CDR3 sequence is 17 residues long. V was cut by 3 bases and J by 7 bases, with 20 bases left in between. CDR1 SGHDT and CDR2 YYEEEE come from the germline V gene. The CDR3: CASSWARGLRGNSPLHF. The CDR3 DNA reads TGTGCCAGCAGCTGGGCACGGGGGTTAAGAGGGAATTCACCCCTCCACTTT.

This chain uses TRBV13 with TRBJ1-3, with 7 bases identical to TRBD1. CDR1 and CDR2 (germline): PRHDT, FYEKMQ (reference sequence). V lost 5 bases and J lost 0; bases outside the gene matches: 4. The CDR3 is 15 residues long. The CDR3 region has the DNA TGTGCCAGCAGCCGCAGGGGGAGCTCTGGAAACACCATATATTTT. Translation gives CASSRRGSSGNTIYF.

The genes are TRBV5-1 and TRBJ1-1, with D possibly matching TRBD1 (5 bases). The germline V gene has CDR1 SGHRS and CDR2 YFSETQ. Trimming removed 5 bases from V and 1 base from J, with 15 bases in between. The CDR3 spans 15 residues. Here the CDR3 DNA reads TGCGCCAGCAGGACCGCGGGGACGGCGAACACTGAAGCTTTCTTT. Translation: CASRTAGTANTEAFF.

V is TRBV20-1 and J is TRBJ1-5, with TRBD1 matching 11 bases. The CDR3 contains 14 residues. Germline trimming cut 3 bases from V and 7 bases from J; bases unmatched to any gene: 5. Germline V gene sequence: CDR1 DFQATT, CDR2 SNEGSKA (reference sequence). CDR3 amino acids: CSASEGTGGQPQHF. Here the CDR3 DNA reads TGCAGTGCTAGTGAGGGGACAGGGGGGCAGCCCCAGCATTTT.